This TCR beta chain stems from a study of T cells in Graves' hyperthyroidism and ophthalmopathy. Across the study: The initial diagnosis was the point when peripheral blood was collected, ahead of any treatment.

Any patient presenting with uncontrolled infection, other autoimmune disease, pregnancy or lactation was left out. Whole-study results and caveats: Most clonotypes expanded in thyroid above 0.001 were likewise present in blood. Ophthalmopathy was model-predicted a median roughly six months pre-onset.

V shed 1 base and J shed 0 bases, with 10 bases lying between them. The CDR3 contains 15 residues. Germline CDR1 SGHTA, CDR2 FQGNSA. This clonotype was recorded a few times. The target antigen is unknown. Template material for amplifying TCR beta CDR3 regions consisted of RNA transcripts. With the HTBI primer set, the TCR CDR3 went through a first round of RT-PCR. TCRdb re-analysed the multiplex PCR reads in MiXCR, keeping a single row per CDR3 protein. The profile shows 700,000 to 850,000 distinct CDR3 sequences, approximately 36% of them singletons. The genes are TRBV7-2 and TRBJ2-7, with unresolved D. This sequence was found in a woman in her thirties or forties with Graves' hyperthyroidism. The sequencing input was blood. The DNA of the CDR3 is TGTGCCAGCAGCTTAGGTCTCTTCAGCTCCTACGAGCAGTACTTC. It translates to CASSLGLFSSYEQYF.